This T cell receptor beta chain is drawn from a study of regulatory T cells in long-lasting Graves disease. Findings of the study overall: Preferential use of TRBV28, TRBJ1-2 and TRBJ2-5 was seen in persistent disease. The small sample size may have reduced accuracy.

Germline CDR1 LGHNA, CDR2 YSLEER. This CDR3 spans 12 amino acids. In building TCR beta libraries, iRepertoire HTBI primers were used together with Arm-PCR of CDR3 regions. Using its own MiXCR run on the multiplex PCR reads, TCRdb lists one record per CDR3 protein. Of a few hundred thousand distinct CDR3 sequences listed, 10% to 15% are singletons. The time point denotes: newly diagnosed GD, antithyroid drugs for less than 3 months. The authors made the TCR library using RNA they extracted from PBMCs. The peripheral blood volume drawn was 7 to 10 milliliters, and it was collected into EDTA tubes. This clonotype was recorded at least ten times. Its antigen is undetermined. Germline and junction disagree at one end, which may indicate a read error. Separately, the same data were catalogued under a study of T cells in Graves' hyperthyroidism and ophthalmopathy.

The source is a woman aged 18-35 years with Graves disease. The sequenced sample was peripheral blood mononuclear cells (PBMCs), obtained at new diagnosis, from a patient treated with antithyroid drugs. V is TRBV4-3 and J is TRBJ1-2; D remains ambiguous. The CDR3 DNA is TGTGCCAGCAGCGACCCGGCCTTGGGCTACACCTTC. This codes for CASSDPALGYTF.